The rows below give T cell receptor beta chains drawn from one sample of a study of blood T cell repertoires in COVID-19. Clones were sequenced by immunoSEQ multiplex PCR, and TCRdb holds only the in-frame ones, with some missing. The sample yields roughly 300,000 clones, 65% to 85% seen once. The specimen sequenced was peripheral blood. Receptor source: a woman between 45 and 60 years old with acute or convalescent COVID-19. Both conserved end residues are part of each CDR3. A D gene is named only where the DNA matches it firmly. Expanded clones get a size class; other rows say once, few or many, or leave the size out.

V	J	size	D	DNA	CDR3
TRBV21-1	TRBJ2-1	once	-	TGTGCCAGCACCGTAAGGCAGGGGGCTTACAATGAGCAGTTCTTC	CASTVRQGAYNEQFF
TRBV7-2	TRBJ2-2	-	TRBD1	TGTGCCAGCAGCTTTAGGACAGGGGTGGCCGGGGAGCTGTTTTTT	CASSFRTGVAGELFF
TRBV2	TRBJ2-3	-	TRBD2	TGTGCCAGCAGTGTGACTAGCGGGGGGGCGGATACGCAGTATTTT	CASSVTSGGADTQYF
TRBV27	TRBJ2-1	-	TRBD2	TGTGCCAGCAGTTTGGCTAGCGGGCGATTCTACAATGAGCAGTTCTTC	CASSLASGRFYNEQFF
TRBV5-4	TRBJ2-3	-	TRBD1	TGTGCCAGCAGCGACGGACAGGCCACAGATACGCAGTATTTT	CASSDGQATDTQYF
TRBV5-1	TRBJ1-5	-	TRBD1	TGCGCCCCTACGGGTGGGGGACAGGGTGACCAGCCCCAGCATTTT	CAPTGGGQGDQPQHF
TRBV5-1	TRBJ2-2	-	TRBD1	TGCGCCAGCAGCTCAGGACAGGCCCTTGAGGAGCTGTTTTTT	CASSSGQALEELFF
TRBV10-1	TRBJ1-2	-	-	TGCGCCAGCAGTGAGAGCCGGACAACTAACTATGGCTACACCTTC	CASSESRTTNYGYTF
TRBV12-1	TRBJ2-1	-	-	TGTGCCAGCACCGACGATGAGATAGCGGGTAAGATCCTACCTTCCTACAATGAGCAGTTCTTC	CASTDDEIAGKILPSYNEQFF
TRBV6-2/TRBV6-3	TRBJ1-2	-	TRBD1	TGTGCCAGCAGTGACCCCGGGACAGGGACCTCCTATGGCTACACCTTC	CASSDPGTGTSYGYTF
TRBV2	TRBJ1-3	-	-	TGTGCCAGCAGTGAGGCAGGTAACACCATATATTTT	CASSEAGNTIYF
TRBV7-9	TRBJ2-7	few	-	TGTGCCAGCAGCTTCTCAGGAGCTCCGGAGGACGAGCAGTACTTC	CASSFSGAPEDEQYF
TRBV24-1	TRBJ1-2	-	TRBD1	TGTGCCACCAGTGGGTCAGGGGGGAACTATGGCTACACCTTC	CATSGSGGNYGYTF
TRBV10-3	TRBJ1-5	-	-	TGTGCCATCAGTGAGTCAAAGGTGGGAGGCCTCAATCAGCCCCAGCATTTT	CAISESKVGGLNQPQHF
TRBV15	TRBJ2-5	-	TRBD2	TGTGCCACCAGCAGAGGGGGACTAGCGGGAGAAGAGACCCAGTACTTC	CATSRGGLAGEETQYF
TRBV11-3	TRBJ2-6	-	TRBD2	TGTGCCAGCAGCTCGGGGGGAGCTGGGGCCAACGTCCTGACTTTC	CASSSGGAGANVLTF
TRBV12-3/TRBV12-4	TRBJ1-5	-	TRBD1	TGTGCCATCGGGACAGGGGAGGATCAGCCCCAGCATTTT	CAIGTGEDQPQHF
TRBV19	TRBJ2-5	-	TRBD1	TGTGCCAGTAGCGGGGGACAGGGGGTTAAAGAGACCCAGTACTTC	CASSGGQGVKETQYF
TRBV5-5	TRBJ2-2	-	-	TGTGCCAGCAGCCTGTTTGGGTCCGGGGGCACCGGGGAGCTGTTTTTT	CASSLFGSGGTGELFF
TRBV18	TRBJ1-2	once	-	TGTGCCAGCTCCTGGGTGGGGGCGAAAAACTATGGCTACACCTTC	CASSWVGAKNYGYTF
TRBV11-2	TRBJ2-2	-	-	TGTGCCAGCAGCTTAGAGCCAGGGTATAACACCGGGGAGCTGTTTTTT	CASSLEPGYNTGELFF
TRBV19	TRBJ1-3	-	-	TGTGCCAGTAGTATGGAGTCCAGCTCTGGAAACACCATATATTTT	CASSMESSSGNTIYF
TRBV3-1/TRBV3-2	TRBJ2-1	-	TRBD2	TGTGCCAGCAGCCCCAGAAGACCGACTAGCGGGAGGGCCTTGGGCTACCGTGAGCAGTTCTTC	CASSPRRPTSGRALGYREQFF
TRBV7-3	TRBJ2-3	few	-	TGTGCCAGCAGCCCTTCGTTGGCTAGCACAGATACGCAGTATTTT	CASSPSLASTDTQYF
TRBV5-1	TRBJ2-1	-	TRBD2	TGCGCCAGCAGCTTGGCCGGGGGGGCCTCCTACAATGAGCAGTTCTTC	CASSLAGGASYNEQFF
TRBV5-1	TRBJ2-3	-	-	TGCGCCAGCAGCTCCGTTAGCACAGATACGCAGTATTTT	CASSSVSTDTQYF
TRBV11-2	TRBJ2-7	few	TRBD2	TGTGCCAGCAGCCCCCTAGTTAGCGGGAGGGACTACGAGCAGTACTTC	CASSPLVSGRDYEQYF
TRBV10-3	TRBJ2-3	-	TRBD2	TGTGCCATCAGTGACGGACTAGCGGAGTATTCGGATACGCAGTATTTT	CAISDGLAEYSDTQYF